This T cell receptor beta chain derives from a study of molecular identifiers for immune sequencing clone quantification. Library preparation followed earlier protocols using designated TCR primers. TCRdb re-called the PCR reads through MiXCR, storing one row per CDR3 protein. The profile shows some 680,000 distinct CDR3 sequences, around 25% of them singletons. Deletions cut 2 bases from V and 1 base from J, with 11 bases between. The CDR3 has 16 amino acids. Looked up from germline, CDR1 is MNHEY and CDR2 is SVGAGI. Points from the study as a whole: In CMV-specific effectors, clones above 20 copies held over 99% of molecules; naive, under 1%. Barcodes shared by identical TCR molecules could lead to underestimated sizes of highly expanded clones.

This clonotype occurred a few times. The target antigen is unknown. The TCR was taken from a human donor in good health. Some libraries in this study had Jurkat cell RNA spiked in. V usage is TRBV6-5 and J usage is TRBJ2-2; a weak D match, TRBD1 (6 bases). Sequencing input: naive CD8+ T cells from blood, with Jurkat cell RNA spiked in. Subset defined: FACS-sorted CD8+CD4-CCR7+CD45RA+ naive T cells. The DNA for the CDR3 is TGTGCCAGCAGTTACGGATTACAGGGGAACACCGGGGAGCTGTTTTTT. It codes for CASSYGLQGNTGELFF.